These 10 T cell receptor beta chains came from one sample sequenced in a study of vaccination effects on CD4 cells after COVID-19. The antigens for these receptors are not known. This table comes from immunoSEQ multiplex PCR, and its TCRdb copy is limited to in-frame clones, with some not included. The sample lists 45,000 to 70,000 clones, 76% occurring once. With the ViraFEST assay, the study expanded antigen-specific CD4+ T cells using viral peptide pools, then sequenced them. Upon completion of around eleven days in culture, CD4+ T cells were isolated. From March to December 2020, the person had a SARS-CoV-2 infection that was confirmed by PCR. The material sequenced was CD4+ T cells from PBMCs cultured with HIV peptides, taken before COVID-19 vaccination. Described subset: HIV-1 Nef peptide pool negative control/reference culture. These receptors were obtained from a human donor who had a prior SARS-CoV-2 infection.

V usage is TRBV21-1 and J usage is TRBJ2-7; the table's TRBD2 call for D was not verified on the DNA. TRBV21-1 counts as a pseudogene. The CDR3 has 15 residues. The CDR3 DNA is TGTGCCAGCTCCCAAGGGGGACTAGCGGCCTACGAGCAGTACTTC. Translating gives CASSQGGLAAYEQYF.

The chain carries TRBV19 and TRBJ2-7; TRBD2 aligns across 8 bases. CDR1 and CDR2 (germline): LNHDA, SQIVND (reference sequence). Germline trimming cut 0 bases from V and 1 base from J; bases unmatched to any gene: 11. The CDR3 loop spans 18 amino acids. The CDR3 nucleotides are TGTGCCAGTAGTATAGATGCCCTGGGCGGCGGGAGGTCCTACGAGCAGTACTTC. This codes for CASSIDALGGGRSYEQYF.

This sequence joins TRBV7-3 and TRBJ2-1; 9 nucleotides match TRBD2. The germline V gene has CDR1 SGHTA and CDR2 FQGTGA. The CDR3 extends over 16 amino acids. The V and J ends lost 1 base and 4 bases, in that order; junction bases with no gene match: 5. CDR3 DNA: TGTGCCAGCAGCTTAAGCGGGAGGGCTCGATACAATGAGCAGTTCTTC. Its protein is CASSLSGRARYNEQFF.

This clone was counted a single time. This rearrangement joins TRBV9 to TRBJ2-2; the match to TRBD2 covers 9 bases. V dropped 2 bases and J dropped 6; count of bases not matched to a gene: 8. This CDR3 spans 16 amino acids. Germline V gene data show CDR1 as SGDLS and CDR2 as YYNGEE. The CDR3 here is CASSVIAGESAGELFF. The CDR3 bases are TGTGCCAGCAGCGTGATAGCGGGAGAATCGGCCGGGGAGCTGTTTTTT. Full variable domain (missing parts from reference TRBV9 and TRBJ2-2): DSGVTQTPKHLITATGQRVTLRCSPRSGDLSVYWYQQSLDQGLQFLIQYYNGEERAKGNILERFSAQQFPDLHSELNLSSLELGDSALYFCASSVIAGESAGELFFGEGSRLTVL.

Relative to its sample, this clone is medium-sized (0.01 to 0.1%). The CDR3 region has the DNA TGTGCCAGCACCTCCACAGGGGTCGGGGAGCTGTTTTTT. As protein: CASTSTGVGELFF. This sequence joins TRBV2 and TRBJ2-2; 7 nucleotides line up with TRBD1. J lost 7 bases, V lost 7 bases, and 6 bases had no gene match. Germline loops: CDR1 SNHLY, CDR2 FYNNEI. The length of the CDR3 is 13 residues.

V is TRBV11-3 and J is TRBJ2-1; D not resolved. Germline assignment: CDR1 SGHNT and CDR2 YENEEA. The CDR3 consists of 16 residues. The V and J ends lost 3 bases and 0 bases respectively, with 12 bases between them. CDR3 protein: CASSFRASNSYNEQFF. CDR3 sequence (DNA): TGTGCCAGCAGCTTCAGAGCCTCCAACTCCTACAATGAGCAGTTCTTC. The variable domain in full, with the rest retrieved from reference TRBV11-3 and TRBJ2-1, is EAGVVQSPRYKIIEKKQPVAFWCNPISGHNTLYWYLQNLGQGPELLIRYENEEAVDDSQLPKDRFSAERLKGVDSTLKIQPAELGDSAVYLCASSFRASNSYNEQFFGPGTRLTVL.

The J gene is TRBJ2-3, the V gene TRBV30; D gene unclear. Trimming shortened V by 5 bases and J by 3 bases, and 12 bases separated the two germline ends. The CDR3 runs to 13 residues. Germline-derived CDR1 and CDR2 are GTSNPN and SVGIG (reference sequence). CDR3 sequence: CAWRNYYTDTQYF. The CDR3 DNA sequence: TGTGCCTGGCGTAACTACTATACAGATACGCAGTATTTT.

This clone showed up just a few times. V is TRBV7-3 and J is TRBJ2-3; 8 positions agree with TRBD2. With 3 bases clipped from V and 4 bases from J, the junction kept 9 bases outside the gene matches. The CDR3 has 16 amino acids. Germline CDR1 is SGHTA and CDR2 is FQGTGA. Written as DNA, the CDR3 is TGTGCCAGCAGCTTTCAGGGCGGGAGGAGGTCAGATACGCAGTATTTT. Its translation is CASSFQGGRRSDTQYF.

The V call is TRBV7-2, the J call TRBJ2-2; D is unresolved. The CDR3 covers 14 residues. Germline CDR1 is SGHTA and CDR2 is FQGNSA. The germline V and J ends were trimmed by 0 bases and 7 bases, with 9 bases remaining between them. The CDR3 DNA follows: TGTGCCAGCAGCTTAGCCCCAGCGAACGGGGAGCTGTTTTTT. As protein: CASSLAPANGELFF.

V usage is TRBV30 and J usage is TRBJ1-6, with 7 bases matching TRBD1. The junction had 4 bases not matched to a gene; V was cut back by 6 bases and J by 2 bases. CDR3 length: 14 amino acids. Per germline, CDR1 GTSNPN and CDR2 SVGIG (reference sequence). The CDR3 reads CACQGTAYNSPLHF. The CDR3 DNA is TGTGCCTGCCAAGGGACAGCCTATAATTCACCCCTCCACTTT.